This T cell receptor (beta chain) was sequenced for a study of T cells in Graves' hyperthyroidism and ophthalmopathy. Study-level points and caveats: Blood also held most thyroid clonotypes expanded beyond 0.001.

This clonotype was seen a handful of times. Its antigen is currently unknown. Germline V gene sequence: CDR1 KGHDR, CDR2 SFDVKD. V was pared by 5 bases and J by 10 bases, with 6 bases of the junction left unmatched. The CDR3 covers 13 residues. Using RNA transcripts as the source, TCR beta CDR3 regions were amplified. The HTBI set primed first-round TCR CDR3 RT-PCR. TCRdb independently ran MiXCR on the multiplex PCR reads; one entry per CDR3 protein. The sample lists about 380,000 distinct CDR3 sequences, roughly 13% seen once, with more than 20% in the top ten. This receptor was taken from a man aged 30 to 45 with Graves' hyperthyroidism that later progressed to Graves' ophthalmopathy. This chain connects TRBV24-1 to TRBJ2-5; 10 bases fit TRBD1. The sample comprised blood. DNA of the CDR3: TGTGCCACCAGTGCCCCGGGACAGGGGATCCAGTACTTC. It translates to CATSAPGQGIQYF.